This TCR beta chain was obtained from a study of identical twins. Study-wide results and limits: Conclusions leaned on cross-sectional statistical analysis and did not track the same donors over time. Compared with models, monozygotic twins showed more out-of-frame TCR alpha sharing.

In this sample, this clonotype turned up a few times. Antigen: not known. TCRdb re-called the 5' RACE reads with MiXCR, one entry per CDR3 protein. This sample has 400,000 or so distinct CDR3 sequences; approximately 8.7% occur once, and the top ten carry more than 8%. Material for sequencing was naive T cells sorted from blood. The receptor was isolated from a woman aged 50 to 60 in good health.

The CDR3 protein is CASSSNPVIQRRNEQFF. CDR3 coding DNA: TGCGCCAGCAGCTCAAACCCAGTAATACAGAGGCGGAATGAGCAGTTCTTC. This chain connects TRBV5-1 to TRBJ2-1; D is unclear. This CDR3 has 17 residues. The ends were cut back, 3 bases at V and 7 bases at J, with 23 bases in the middle. Germline values: CDR1 SGHRS, CDR2 YFSETQ. The full variable domain, in which reference TRBV5-1 and TRBJ2-1 provide the parts outside the CDR3, is KAGVTQTPRYLIKTRGQQVTLSCSPISGHRSVSWYQQTPGQGLQFLFEYFSETQRNKGNFPGRFSGRQFSNSRSEMNVSTLELGDSALYLCASSSNPVIQRRNEQFFGPGTRLTVL.